These 2 T cell receptor beta chains were all obtained from the same sample, sequenced in a study of beta chain features in type 1 diabetes. The study, taken as a whole, reports: TCRB CDR3 length was moderately but significantly reduced in all four CD4+ subsets of Type 1 diabetes patients.

Their target antigens are unknown. Expressed TCRB transcripts got sequenced, as all isolated RNA was reverse transcribed. Profiled with immunoSEQ multiplex PCR; TCRdb holds only in-frame clones, not every one. The table has around 150,000 clones, around 63% seen once; the top ten hold about 0.081%. Sequencing was performed on naive CD4+ T cells from blood. All receptors come from a man between 25 and 39 years old with type 1 diabetes.

The genes are TRBV6-5 and TRBJ1-2; a possible D gene is TRBD1 (6 bases). The germline V gene has CDR1 MNHEY and CDR2 SVGAGI. The CDR3 totals 13 residues. Deletions cut 6 bases from V and 2 bases from J, with 10 bases between. The CDR3 DNA reads as TGTGCCAGCAGAGGCACAGGGAACTATGGCTACACCTTC. This translates into CASRGTGNYGYTF.

This sequence joins TRBV28 and TRBJ1-2, with D tentatively TRBD1 (5 bases). The CDR3 is made up of 12 amino acids. Per germline, CDR1 MDHEN and CDR2 SYDVKM. V lost 4 bases, J lost 7 bases, and 10 bases lay in between. CDR3 bases: TGTGCCAGCAGTTGGCAGGGCGGTGGCTACACCTTC. Translation: CASSWQGGGYTF.